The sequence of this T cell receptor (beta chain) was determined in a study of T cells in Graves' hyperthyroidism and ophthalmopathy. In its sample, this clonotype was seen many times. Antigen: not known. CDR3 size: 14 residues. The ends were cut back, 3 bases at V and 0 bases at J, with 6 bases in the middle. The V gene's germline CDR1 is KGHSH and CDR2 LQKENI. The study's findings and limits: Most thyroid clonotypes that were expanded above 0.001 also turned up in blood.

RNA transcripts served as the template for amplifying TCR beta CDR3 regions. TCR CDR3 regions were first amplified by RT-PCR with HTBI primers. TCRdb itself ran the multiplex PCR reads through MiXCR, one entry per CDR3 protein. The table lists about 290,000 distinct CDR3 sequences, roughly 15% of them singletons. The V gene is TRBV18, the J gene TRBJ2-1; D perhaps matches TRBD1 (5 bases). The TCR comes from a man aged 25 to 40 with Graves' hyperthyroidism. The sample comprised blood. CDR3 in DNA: TGTGCCAGCTCACCGACAGACTCCTACAATGAGCAGTTCTTC. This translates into CASSPTDSYNEQFF.